These 5 T cell receptor beta chains share one sample of origin, sequenced in a study of blood T cells in healthy people across ages. The second PCR ran about 6 to 11 cycles with a sample-barcoded 5' primer and J-beta primers. MiXCR, applied by TCRdb to the 5' RACE reads, yields one record per CDR3 protein. The sample carries under 2,000,000 distinct CDR3 sequences, approximately 50% recorded once. The sample taken for sequencing was blood. The origin of the receptors is a woman in her 40s in good health.

At least ten counts were recorded for this clonotype. The rearrangement uses TRBV20-1 and TRBJ2-1; possibly TRBD2 for D (6 bases). Germline V gene sequence: CDR1 DFQATT, CDR2 SNEGSKA (reference sequence). CDR3 size: 15 residues. The CDR3 DNA sequence: TGCAGCTCCCGGGAAGGCGGGGAGATCTACAATGAGCAGTTCTTC. Amino acids: CSSREGGEIYNEQFF.

This clonotype was seen ten or more times. The rearrangement uses TRBV5-1 and TRBJ2-5; TRBD2 might be the D (6 bases). Germline V gene data show CDR1 as SGHRS and CDR2 as YFSETQ. V was trimmed by 4 bases and J by 1 base, leaving 11 bases between them. This CDR3 is 14 amino acids long. In nucleotides, the CDR3 is TGCGCCAGCAGCGGGGGACTGGGCCAAGAGACCCAGTACTTC. This gives the protein CASSGGLGQETQYF.

This clonotype was recorded only once. This rearrangement joins TRBV11-2 to TRBJ1-4, with D unresolved. Trimming removed 4 bases at V and 7 bases at J, with 10 bases between. This CDR3 has 13 residues. Germline CDR1 reads SGHAT; CDR2 reads FQNNGV. The CDR3 DNA is TGTGCCAGCAGCTCATGGAAAACTGAAAAACTGTTTTTT. Translation gives CASSSWKTEKLFF.

CDR3: CSARGTDTQETQYF. CDR3 coding DNA: TGCAGTGCTAGAGGGACGGACACCCAAGAGACCCAGTACTTC. The rearrangement uses TRBV20-1 and TRBJ2-5, with a possible D match to TRBD1 (5 bases). Per germline, CDR1 DFQATT and CDR2 SNEGSKA (reference sequence). The ends were cut back, 1 base at V and 1 base at J, with 10 bases in the middle. The CDR3 length is 14 residues.

This clonotype appeared a few times. The chain has TRBV9 and TRBJ2-4, with unresolved D. Trimming pared 0 bases from V and 4 bases from J, leaving 8 bases between. Germline values: CDR1 SGDLS, CDR2 YYNGEE. This CDR3 comprises 14 residues. CDR3 region: CASSVALGKNIQYF. CDR3 bases: TGTGCCAGCAGCGTAGCTCTCGGGAAAAACATTCAGTACTTC.